This TCR beta chain is from a study of T cell responses to AZD1222 COVID-19 vaccine (dated by TCRdb to about 2021). About the study as a whole: TCR sequencing was performed for about 240 trial participants, of whom about 210 were given two doses of AZD1222 and 26 were given two doses of MenACWY control vaccine. Trial participants were enrolled into age subgroups of 18-55, 56-69 and 70-plus years, which contained about 150, 27 and 61 TCR-sequenced participants, respectively.

The intended sense of this specimen's time point label: about 28 days (+/-7) after the second vaccine dose. AZD1222 recipients given second doses at about 4 weeks or at about 12 weeks were pooled, since spike-specific TCR depth and breadth were not found to differ between the two schedules. Vaccinee samples came from UK trials COV001 and COV002, including a single-blind randomized controlled phase 2/3 trial of AZD1222 (ChAdOx1 nCoV-19) in healthy adults. For TCRbeta chain sequencing, PBMC samples from trial participants were taken at day 0 and at day 28 after the second dose. Broad study findings and their caveats: Participants were mostly white British and included more females than males, and it was suggested by the authors that clonal diversity may have been underestimated. Because no day 14 peak-response samples were available, repertoires were characterized only after the peak T cell response. CD4 TCRs associated with the vaccine covered the entire spike protein, and the dominant responses were in regions 160-218 and 743-854. The 56-69-year group was small, and its depth increase did not reach significance, likely because of low power. Only six AZD1222 recipients were SARS-CoV-2 seropositive at baseline, limiting conclusions about previously exposed vaccinees. Spike-specific TCR breadth and depth rose significantly after two AZD1222 doses compared with day 0 and with MenACWY recipients. Reportedly, close to half of the unique spike-specific TCRs recognized epitopes lying outside the regions that are mutated in the B.1.351 and B.1.1.7 variants.

The CDR3 regions of human TCRbeta chains were analyzed by immunosequencing. Per the authors' processing: TCRs in the repertoires were matched against a reference library of SARS-CoV-2-specific TCRs that had been generated with the MIRA antigen-specificity platform. Breadth was defined as the fraction of unique TCRs that were SARS-CoV-2-associated, and depth was defined as the fraction of total T cells that were SARS-CoV-2-associated. Using the MIRA data, every spike-specific TCR was mapped to the spike region that the TCR reacted to and assigned to either a CD4 or a CD8 class. Log10-transformed breadth and depth values were compared by one-way ANOVA with Sidak's multiple comparisons tests. The immuneACCESS repertoire file appears here via TCRdb, limited to in-frame rearrangements. These files lack a portion of the clones; in checked studies, under half of the deficit traces to unresolved V genes, and the cause of the others is not known. V, J and clone size reflect that table, while D and trimming were determined from the DNA. For this sample the table gives 150,000 to 200,000 clones, of which around 92% were detected only once. Under 1.2% of the sample rests with the top ten.

Notes on this clone: Its antigen specificity is not known. It has no much larger one-base neighbor in the sample; base qualities were not kept.

The TCR sequence derives from an adult who received the AZD1222 COVID-19 vaccine. Specimen: peripheral blood, collected 28 days after the second AZD1222 dose.

CDR3 protein: CASSFPIPSGISLSYEQYF. The DNA sequence reads TGTGCCAGCAGCTTCCCCATCCCTAGCGGAATCTCGTTAAGCTACGAGCAGTACTTC. Here the chain combines TRBV11-2 and TRBJ2-7, and 7 junction bases match TRBD2. Ends trimmed: V by 3 bases, J by 3 bases; bases unmatched to a gene: 20. The germline V gene encodes CDR1 SGHAT and CDR2 FQNNGV. From cysteine to phenylalanine, the CDR3 is 19 amino acids long. This entry keeps only the CDR3 DNA: 57 bases, framed from base 1.